These 27 T cell receptor beta chains originate from one sample sequenced in a study of T cell responses to AZD1222 COVID-19 vaccine. Assay: immunoSEQ multiplex PCR; the TCRdb copy retains only in-frame clones and omits some. Among 140,000 to 150,000 clones, just under 95% were seen once, and the ten largest hold 1.5% to 2%. Sequences were derived from peripheral blood, sampled on day 0 of AZD1222 vaccination. The source is an adult in good health.

The V gene is TRBV24-1, the J gene TRBJ2-7, with D possibly TRBD1 on 5 matching bases. The CDR3 extends over 13 amino acids. V shed 4 bases and J shed 7 bases, with 13 bases lying between them. Germline V gives CDR1 KGHDR, CDR2 SFDVKD. The CDR3 DNA follows: TGTGCCACCAGTGACCCTGGGGCCGGGGAGCAGTACTTC. Translating gives CATSDPGAGEQYF.

V usage is TRBV21-1 and J usage is TRBJ1-5. TRBV21-1 is listed as a pseudogene. The CDR3 length is 16 residues. CDR3 sequence: CASSKEKNPGDQPQHF. The CDR3 DNA reads TGTGCCAGCAGCAAAGAGAAAAACCCCGGAGATCAGCCCCAGCATTTT.

This clone was detected only once. This chain joins TRBV5-1 and TRBJ2-6; D ambiguous. The CDR3 sequence is 15 residues long. Germline V gives CDR1 SGHRS, CDR2 YFSETQ. Trimming removed 0 bases at V and 3 bases at J, with 7 bases between. The CDR3 DNA reads as TGCGCCAGCAGCTTGGTCCAGGATGGGGCCAACGTCCTGACTTTC. As protein: CASSLVQDGANVLTF.

The chain employs TRBV21-1 and TRBJ1-2; the D call in the table, TRBD1, was not verified against the DNA. TRBV21-1 is designated a pseudogene. The CDR3 consists of 19 residues. In DNA, the CDR3 is TGTGCCAGCATCTTATGGGACAGAGTAGGGGATACCTTAAAGTATGGCTACACCTTC. As protein: CASILWDRVGDTLKYGYTF.

The V call is TRBV5-1, the J call TRBJ2-7; D possibly corresponds to TRBD2 (5 bases). The CDR3 loop spans 15 amino acids. Germline V CDR1 and CDR2: SGHRS, YFSETQ. The germline V and J ends were trimmed by 0 bases and 2 bases, with 12 bases remaining between them. The DNA for the CDR3 is TGCGCCAGCAGCTTGGTTATTAGCGCGACCTACGAGCAGTACTTC. As protein: CASSLVISATYEQYF.

V and J are TRBV6-1 and TRBJ1-5, with TRBD1 as a possible D gene (5 bases). This CDR3 comprises 17 residues. Germline V gene lookup returns CDR1 MNHNS and CDR2 SASEGT. V lost 0 bases, J lost 2 bases, and 14 bases lay in between. CDR3 loop: CASSEADTPRGNQPQHF. CDR3 nucleotides: TGTGCCAGCAGTGAAGCGGACACCCCCAGAGGCAATCAGCCCCAGCATTTT.

The rearrangement links TRBV5-1 to TRBJ1-5, with a possible D match to TRBD1 (5 bases). V was cut by 4 bases and J by 2 bases, with 13 bases left in between. This CDR3 has 15 amino acids. Per the germline V gene, CDR1 is SGHRS and CDR2 is YFSETQ. The CDR3 sequence: CASSQDAGGNQPQHF. The CDR3 nucleotides are TGCGCCAGCAGCCAGGACGCGGGGGGCAATCAGCCCCAGCATTTT.

The gene calls are TRBV7-3 and TRBJ2-2; 13 bases match TRBD2. The V gene end was trimmed by 6 bases and the J gene end by 4 bases; junction bases not matched to a gene: 14. CDR1 and CDR2 (germline): SGHTA, FQGTGA. The CDR3 contains 19 residues. The CDR3 reads CASSRFLGLAGRGTGELFF. In nucleotides, the CDR3 is TGTGCCAGCAGTCGCTTCTTGGGACTAGCGGGGCGGGGCACCGGGGAGCTGTTTTTT.

The chain is built from TRBV6-1 and TRBJ1-5, with D possibly TRBD1 on 6 matching bases. This CDR3 is built from 17 residues. The germline CDR1 and CDR2 sequences are MNHNS and SASEGT. V was trimmed by 0 bases and J by 9 bases, leaving 21 bases between them. CDR3 DNA: TGTGCCAGCAGTGAAGCGCTGAGGGGACATCAGAGTCTGCCCCAGCATTTT. It specifies CASSEALRGHQSLPQHF.

The V call is TRBV5-4, the J call TRBJ1-1; D perhaps matches TRBD1 (5 bases). CDR3 length: 16 residues. Germline values: CDR1 SGHNT, CDR2 YYREEE (reference sequence). Trimming took off 5 bases at V and 4 bases at J, with 21 bases between the two ends. In DNA form, the CDR3 reads TGTGCCAGCAGTAAATTTGGGCGGGGCAGGGTCACTGAAGCTTTCTTT. Translated: CASSKFGRGRVTEAFF.

The chain couples TRBV6-5 to TRBJ2-1; a possible D gene is TRBD1 (5 bases). There are 16 residues in the CDR3. Trimming took off 2 bases at V and 3 bases at J, with 14 bases between the two ends. The germline V gene has CDR1 MNHEY and CDR2 SVGAGI. CDR3 bases: TGTGCCAGCAGTTACCGGAAAAGACAGTTCTACAATGAGCAGTTCTTC. This sequence encodes CASSYRKRQFYNEQFF.

The chain links TRBV4-1 to TRBJ2-5; 12 bases agree with TRBD2. From germline, CDR1 is MGHRA and CDR2 YSYEKL. Trimming at V came to 4 bases and at J to 1 base, leaving 7 bases not matched to a gene. The CDR3 sequence is 17 residues long. The CDR3 is CASSLKTSGRLQETQYF. For the CDR3, the DNA is TGCGCCAGCAGCCTTAAGACTAGCGGGAGACTCCAAGAGACCCAGTACTTC.

This sequence joins TRBV11-2 and TRBJ1-1, with 11 bases lining up with TRBD1. The junction had 9 bases not matched to a gene; V was cut back by 5 bases and J by 7 bases. Germline loops: CDR1 SGHAT, CDR2 FQNNGV. This CDR3 region has 15 residues. CDR3 coding DNA: TGTGCCAGCAGCCGGACAGGGGGCATAGTAGGTGAAGCTTTCTTT. This sequence encodes CASSRTGGIVGEAFF.

The chain couples TRBV11-2 to TRBJ2-3; the match to TRBD2 covers 9 bases. Germline V lookup: CDR1 SGHAT, CDR2 FQNNGV. The CDR3 runs to 15 residues. The V segment lost 3 bases and the J segment 8 bases; nucleotides outside the gene matches: 9. The CDR3 loop reads CASSFSGSSGGTQYF. Written as DNA, the CDR3 is TGTGCCAGCAGCTTTAGCGGGAGTAGTGGAGGTACGCAGTATTTT.

This chain connects TRBV3-1 (or the pseudogene TRBV3-2) to TRBJ2-7; D may match TRBD1 or TRBD2 (5 bases each). V lost 4 bases, J lost 3 bases, and 13 bases lay in between. This CDR3 is built from 14 residues. Per germline, CDR1 LGHDT and CDR2 YNNKEL (reference sequence). The CDR3, as DNA: TGTGCCAGCAGCCTACTAGGGGCTTTCTACGAGCAGTACTTC. Translation: CASSLLGAFYEQYF.

The rearrangement joins TRBV3-1 (or the pseudogene TRBV3-2) to TRBJ2-3; 11 nucleotides match TRBD2. CDR3 length: 17 amino acids. The junction had 9 bases not matched to a gene; V was cut back by 4 bases and J by 3 bases. Germline-derived CDR1 and CDR2 are LGHDT and YNNKEL (reference sequence). DNA for the CDR3: TGTGCCAGCAGCCTGCTCTTTAGCGGGAGGGGAACAGATACGCAGTATTTT. Protein: CASSLLFSGRGTDTQYF.

The chain uses TRBV4-1 and TRBJ1-2; D is possibly TRBD1 (5 bases). This CDR3 spans 19 amino acids. CDR1 and CDR2 from the germline V gene are MGHRA and YSYEKL. Trimming removed 1 base from V and 0 bases from J, with 21 bases in between. CDR3 in amino acids: CASSQAPWLGGSANYGYTF. CDR3 sequence (DNA): TGCGCCAGCAGCCAAGCCCCGTGGTTGGGGGGTTCTGCTAACTATGGCTACACCTTC.

The V and J genes are TRBV9 and TRBJ1-5, with 8 bases fitting TRBD1. This CDR3 has 15 residues. V shed 4 bases and J 5 bases; nucleotides not matched to a gene: 8. Per the germline V gene, CDR1 is SGDLS and CDR2 is YYNGEE. As DNA, the CDR3 is TGTGCCAGCAGCTCTCTCGCAGGGGGCTATCAGCCCCAGCATTTT. Its protein product is CASSSLAGGYQPQHF.

V and J are TRBV28 and TRBJ2-2; TRBD2 agrees at 13 bases. V lost 5 bases and J lost 6; bases outside the gene matches: 9. Looked up from germline, CDR1 is MDHEN and CDR2 is SYDVKM. The length of the CDR3 is 17 residues. This CDR3 is CASSLWQLAGGPGELFF. The CDR3 DNA is TGTGCCAGCAGTCTGTGGCAACTAGCGGGAGGGCCCGGGGAGCTGTTTTTT. The full variable domain, rest sourced from reference TRBV28 and TRBJ2-2, is DVKVTQSSRYLVKRTGEKVFLECVQDMDHENMFWYRQDPGLGLRLIYFSYDVKMKEKGDIPEGYSVSREKKERFSLILESASTNQTSMYLCASSLWQLAGGPGELFFGEGSRLTVL.

V is TRBV11-2 and J is TRBJ2-2; D is unclear. CDR3 size: 15 residues. V was trimmed by 3 bases and J by 2 bases, leaving 10 bases between them. Germline values: CDR1 SGHAT, CDR2 FQNNGV. CDR3 in amino acids: CASSLAHINTGELFF. For the CDR3, the DNA is TGTGCCAGCAGCTTGGCACACATAAACACCGGGGAGCTGTTTTTT.

The rearrangement links TRBV2 to TRBJ1-4; D ambiguous. Germline values: CDR1 SNHLY, CDR2 FYNNEI. The CDR3 consists of 14 residues. V gave up 6 bases and J gave up 8 bases, with 16 bases separating them. The CDR3 DNA reads TGTGCCAGCAGCCGCCCCTCCGTAGGGGAAAAACTGTTTTTT. Translated, it gives CASSRPSVGEKLFF.

V is TRBV2 and J is TRBJ2-7; D might be TRBD1 (5 bases). The V end was cut by 3 bases, the J end by 4 bases, with 10 bases between. The CDR3 is 13 residues long. Looked up from germline, CDR1 is SNHLY and CDR2 is FYNNEI. CDR3 nucleotide sequence: TGTGCCAGCAGTGACCAGGGCTATTACGAGCAGTACTTC. Residues: CASSDQGYYEQYF.

The V call is TRBV18, the J call TRBJ2-1; no clear D. This CDR3 is 14 amino acids long. Germline CDR1 reads KGHSH; CDR2 reads LQKENI. The germline V and J ends were trimmed by 3 bases and 7 bases, with 13 bases remaining between them. CDR3 in amino acids: CASSPSASFNEQFF. DNA of the CDR3: TGTGCCAGCTCACCTTCGGCTAGTTTTAATGAGCAGTTCTTC.

The chain joins TRBV6-5 to TRBJ2-5; D tentatively fits TRBD1 or TRBD2 (6 bases each). The CDR3 length is 12 residues. The germline CDR1 and CDR2 sequences are MNHEY and SVGAGI. The V gene lost 8 bases and the J gene lost 5 bases, with 12 bases spanning the gap. CDR3 DNA: TGTGCCAGCGAAGGGGGGAAGGAGACCCAGTACTTC. Translated, it gives CASEGGKETQYF.

DNA of the CDR3: TGTGCCAGCAGCTTGCGAGGGTTCGGTGGCTACACCTTC. It yields the protein CASSLRGFGGYTF. The V gene is TRBV5-4, the J gene TRBJ1-2; D uncertain. This CDR3 has 13 residues. Between the trimmed V and J ends, which lost 1 base and 7 bases, there was a span of 11 bases. Germline-derived CDR1 and CDR2 are SGHNT and YYREEE (reference sequence).

V is TRBV5-1 and J is TRBJ2-7, with D unclear. The germline V and J ends were trimmed by 6 bases and 0 bases, with 13 bases remaining between them. CDR1 and CDR2 from the germline V gene are SGHRS and YFSETQ. The CDR3 sequence is 14 residues long. The chain's CDR3 is CASTLGSSSYEQYF. The CDR3 DNA reads as TGCGCCAGCACCTTAGGATCGAGCTCCTACGAGCAGTACTTC.

Only one count was recorded for this clone. The genes are TRBV6-5 and TRBJ1-3; D call uncertain. V was shortened by 0 bases and J by 1 base, with 7 bases between the two germline ends. Looked up from germline, CDR1 is MNHEY and CDR2 is SVGAGI. The CDR3 loop spans 15 amino acids. In DNA, the CDR3 is TGTGCCAGCAGTTACTCCCGACGGTCTGGAAACACCATATATTTT. It encodes CASSYSRRSGNTIYF.